One and the same sample provided the 30 T cell receptor beta chains below, sequenced in a study of shared clonotypes between healthy human individuals. Assay used: immunoSEQ multiplex PCR; TCRdb lists only in-frame clones, some missing. Found here are some 2,500,000 clones, over 85% of them singletons; the top ten hold 0.36%. The sequencing input was naive CD4+ T cells from PBMCs. Subset here: CD45RA+ positively selected. The receptors come from a man aged 18 to 30 in good health. Some clones in this sample may be carry-over from other donors' samples.

To note about this clone: The sample holds other DNA sequences that translate to the same CDR3. V gene TRBV7-9 combines with J gene TRBJ2-3; the D gene is possibly TRBD1 (6 bases). V gave up 2 bases and J gave up 3 bases, with 9 bases separating them. The CDR3 loop spans 14 amino acids. Germline V gene sequence: CDR1 SEHNR, CDR2 FQNEAQ (reference sequence). CDR3 sequence (DNA): TGTGCCAGCAGCTTAAGACAGGTAACAGATACGCAGTATTTT. Translated, it gives CASSLRQVTDTQYF.

The rearrangement links TRBV29-1 to TRBJ2-5; D is perhaps TRBD1 or TRBD2 (6 bases each). CDR1 and CDR2 (germline): SQVTM, ANQGSEA. The length of the CDR3 is 13 residues. The ends were cut back, 4 bases at V and 5 bases at J, with 14 bases in the middle. CDR3 in amino acids: CSVAKGGIETQYF. In DNA, the CDR3 is TGCAGCGTTGCGAAGGGGGGAATTGAGACCCAGTACTTC. Looking up the rest from reference TRBV29-1 and TRBJ2-5 gives the full variable domain: SAVISQKPSRDICQRGTSLTIQCQVDSQVTMMFWYRQQPGQSLTLIATANQGSEATYESGFVIDKFPISRPNLTFSTLTVSNMSPEDSSIYLCSVAKGGIETQYFGPGTRLLVL.

V is TRBV19 and J is TRBJ2-7; 14 positions agree with TRBD2. The germline V gene has CDR1 LNHDA and CDR2 SQIVND (reference sequence). The V segment lost 5 bases and the J segment 7 bases; nucleotides outside the gene matches: 7. The CDR3 has 15 residues. For the CDR3, the DNA is TGTGCCAGTAGTTTCGCGGGACTAGCGGGAGTTGAGCAGTACTTC. It encodes CASSFAGLAGVEQYF.

The count of this clone is one. This chain joins TRBV28 and TRBJ1-5; tentative D call: TRBD1 (5 bases). Trimming cost V 6 bases and J 2 bases, with 20 bases left between them. The CDR3 loop spans 17 amino acids. Germline V lookup: CDR1 MDHEN, CDR2 SYDVKM. CDR3 in DNA: TGTGCCAGCAGCCTGGGGCGGGGCTCGGGTGGCAATCAGCCCCAGCATTTT. The encoded protein is CASSLGRGSGGNQPQHF.

The chain has TRBV29-1 and TRBJ1-6; tentative D call: TRBD1 (6 bases). Deletions cut 6 bases from V and 10 bases from J, with 25 bases between. This CDR3 is 16 amino acids long. Germline-derived CDR1 and CDR2 are SQVTM and ANQGSEA. The CDR3 spells CSVQEHPTGMGSPLHF. In nucleotides, the CDR3 is TGCAGCGTACAAGAACACCCAACAGGGATGGGATCACCCCTCCACTTT.

The rearrangement links TRBV6-5 to TRBJ1-2, with 8 positions matching TRBD1. The V gene end was trimmed by 5 bases and the J gene end by 0 bases; junction bases not matched to a gene: 2. Germline V gene sequence: CDR1 MNHEY, CDR2 SVGAGI. The CDR3 contains 14 residues. CDR3: CASSAGGPNYGYTF. In nucleotides, the CDR3 is TGTGCCAGCAGTGCAGGGGGCCCTAACTATGGCTACACCTTC.

The chain employs TRBV18 and TRBJ2-7; TRBD2 might be the D (5 bases). From germline, CDR1 is KGHSH and CDR2 LQKENI. Trimming shortened V by 0 bases and J by 2 bases, and 14 bases separated the two germline ends. The CDR3 extends over 16 amino acids. The DNA of the CDR3 is TGTGCCAGCTCACCACCCGAGGGCTTAAATGCCTACGAGCAGTACTTC. Translated: CASSPPEGLNAYEQYF.

This clone was detected only once. The chain couples TRBV5-1 to TRBJ1-6, with 9 positions matching TRBD1. From germline, CDR1 is SGHRS and CDR2 YFSETQ. This CDR3 is built from 14 residues. The V gene end was trimmed by 6 bases and the J gene end by 7 bases; junction bases not matched to a gene: 5. CDR3 residues: CASTAGTGNSPLHF. In DNA form, the CDR3 reads TGCGCCAGCACGGCCGGGACAGGGAATTCACCCCTCCACTTT.

This clone was found once. The V call is TRBV7-2, the J call TRBJ2-3; no clear D gene. Germline CDR1 is SGHTA and CDR2 is FQGNSA. Trimming took 2 bases from V and 2 from J, leaving 11 bases between them. This CDR3 is 15 amino acids long. The CDR3 DNA follows: TGTGCCAGCAGCTTAAGATCTTCAGTCACAGATACGCAGTATTTT. This translates into CASSLRSSVTDTQYF.

The chain couples TRBV5-4 to TRBJ1-2, with D maybe TRBD1 (5 bases). The CDR3 runs 13 residues. The V gene's germline CDR1 is SGHNT and CDR2 YYREEE (reference sequence). V was pared by 4 bases and J by 4 bases, with 11 bases between. This CDR3 reads CASSRDRIYGYTF. As DNA, the CDR3 is TGTGCCAGCAGCCGCGACAGAATCTATGGCTACACCTTC.

The chain combines TRBV9 with TRBJ1-2, with D perhaps TRBD1 (5 bases). The CDR3 sequence is 15 residues long. Germline loops: CDR1 SGDLS, CDR2 YYNGEE. V lost 0 bases to trimming and J lost 6 bases, with 15 bases between them. The CDR3 reads CASSVGGTDPHGYTF. CDR3 DNA sequence: TGTGCCAGCAGCGTAGGTGGGACCGATCCTCATGGCTACACCTTC.

The rearrangement uses TRBV7-3 and TRBJ1-1; 7 bases match TRBD1. Trimming cost V 5 bases and J 9 bases; bases outside gene matches: 18. CDR1 is SGHTA, CDR2 FQGTGA, per germline. This CDR3 is 16 amino acids long. This CDR3 is CASSPNPTGIGTKAFF. In nucleotides, the CDR3 is TGTGCCAGCAGCCCTAACCCGACAGGGATTGGGACCAAAGCTTTCTTT.

The chain links TRBV28 to TRBJ2-1; D unclear. The germline V gene has CDR1 MDHEN and CDR2 SYDVKM. CDR3 length: 15 residues. The germline V and J ends were trimmed by 4 bases and 4 bases, with 14 bases remaining between them. The CDR3: CASSYLSTPYNEQFF. The CDR3 DNA follows: TGTGCCAGCAGTTATCTTTCTACTCCTTACAATGAGCAGTTCTTC.

The rearrangement joins TRBV28 to TRBJ2-3; possibly TRBD1 or TRBD2 for D (6 bases each). The V end lost 4 bases, the J end lost 4 bases, and 15 bases lay between the germline ends. The CDR3 has 15 amino acids. CDR1 and CDR2 from the germline V gene are MDHEN and SYDVKM. In DNA form, the CDR3 reads TGTGCCAGCAGTTGGCCGGGGGCGCGCGCAGATACGCAGTATTTT. It yields the protein CASSWPGARADTQYF.

This clone was seen just once. The chain links TRBV11-1 to TRBJ2-5; a possible D gene is TRBD1 (5 bases). Germline lookup yields CDR1 SGHAT and CDR2 FQDESV (reference sequence). With 3 bases removed from V and 2 bases from J, the gap between germline ends came to 7 bases. CDR3 length: 13 amino acids. CDR3 amino acids: CASSLQGQETQYF. CDR3 in DNA: TGTGCCAGCAGCTTGCAGGGTCAAGAGACCCAGTACTTC.

This clone was observed a single time. The chain is built from TRBV2 and TRBJ2-1; 9 nucleotides line up with TRBD2. The V and J ends lost 0 bases and 5 bases, in that order; junction bases with no gene match: 5. The CDR3 sequence is 16 residues long. Germline V lookup: CDR1 SNHLY, CDR2 FYNNEI. CDR3: CASSEAELAGNNEQFF. The CDR3 bases are TGTGCCAGCAGTGAAGCGGAGCTAGCGGGGAACAATGAGCAGTTCTTC.

The J gene is TRBJ2-7, the V gene TRBV5-1; TRBD1 matches at 9 bases. V was clipped by 4 bases and J by 7 bases; unmatched bases: 6. The CDR3 covers 13 residues. From germline, CDR1 is SGHRS and CDR2 YFSETQ. The CDR3 DNA sequence: TGCGCCAGCAGCCGGGACAGGGTGGGAGAGCAGTACTTC. This gives the protein CASSRDRVGEQYF.

The chain has TRBV10-1 and TRBJ1-2, with 7 bases fitting TRBD1. The CDR3 spans 14 residues. CDR1 WNHNN and CDR2 SYGVQD come from the germline V gene (reference sequence). Trimming removed 3 bases from V and 8 bases from J; junction bases left unmatched: 9. CDR3 sequence (DNA): TGCGCCAGCAGTGATTCCCGGGACAGTCACGGCTACACCTTC. Amino acid sequence: CASSDSRDSHGYTF.

The chain carries TRBV6-6 and TRBJ2-3; D unresolved. This CDR3 has 13 amino acids. The V end lost 3 bases, the J end lost 4 bases, and 8 bases lay between the germline ends. The germline gives CDR1 MNHNY, CDR2 SVGAGI (reference sequence). In DNA, the CDR3 is TGTGCCAGCAGTTATGTCGTGGCAGATACGCAGTATTTT. It yields the protein CASSYVVADTQYF.

A note on this clone: The sample holds other DNA sequences that translate to the same CDR3. The CDR3 DNA reads as TGCGCCAGCAGCTTGGCAGGCGGAGACGGAGAGACCCAGTACTTC. This gives the protein CASSLAGGDGETQYF. V usage is TRBV5-1 and J usage is TRBJ2-5; D uncertain. V lost 0 bases and J 4 bases, leaving 13 bases between the germline ends. The CDR3 runs 15 residues. Germline loops: CDR1 SGHRS, CDR2 YFSETQ.

This chain connects TRBV2 to TRBJ2-1, with 9 bases fitting TRBD1. Germline V lookup: CDR1 SNHLY, CDR2 FYNNEI. J was trimmed by 4 bases and V by 7 bases; bases with no gene match: 14. This CDR3 has 17 amino acids. As DNA, the CDR3 is TGTGCCAGCAAATGGGACCGGACAGGGGACTGGTACAATGAGCAGTTCTTC. It is translated as CASKWDRTGDWYNEQFF.

The rearrangement links TRBV4-1 to TRBJ2-5; 9 bases line up with TRBD2. In germline, CDR1 is MGHRA, CDR2 YSYEKL. The CDR3 is made up of 15 amino acids. J lost 2 bases, V lost 8 bases, and 9 bases had no gene match. The CDR3 is CASRSGAGGQETQYF. CDR3 DNA: TGCGCCAGCCGGTCGGGAGCGGGAGGTCAAGAGACCCAGTACTTC.

A remark on this clone: Other nucleotide sequences in the sample specify the same CDR3. V and J are TRBV5-1 and TRBJ2-1; D gene uncertain. CDR1 is SGHRS and CDR2 is YFSETQ in the germline V gene. This CDR3 is built from 14 residues. V lost 0 bases and J lost 3, with 7 bases in between. The CDR3 nucleotides are TGCGCCAGCAGCTTGGGACTGATCTACAATGAGCAGTTCTTC. It codes for CASSLGLIYNEQFF.

The chain carries TRBV5-1 and TRBJ2-1; D not certain. This CDR3 has 14 amino acids. The V gene's germline CDR1 is SGHRS and CDR2 YFSETQ. V shed 0 bases and J shed 8 bases, with 12 bases lying between them. CDR3 residues: CASSLVRSLDEQFF. The CDR3 bases are TGCGCCAGCAGCTTGGTCCGGTCATTGGATGAGCAGTTCTTC.

The chain carries TRBV5-1 and TRBJ2-3; 9 bases agree with TRBD2. The CDR3 is 17 residues long. In germline, CDR1 is SGHRS, CDR2 YFSETQ. The trim removed 0 bases at V and 0 bases at J, leaving 5 bases unmatched. CDR3 residues: CASSLVASGASTDTQYF. CDR3 nucleotides: TGCGCCAGCAGCTTGGTCGCTAGCGGGGCTAGCACAGATACGCAGTATTTT. The whole variable domain, remainder taken from reference TRBV5-1 and TRBJ2-3, is KAGVTQTPRYLIKTRGQQVTLSCSPISGHRSVSWYQQTPGQGLQFLFEYFSETQRNKGNFPGRFSGRQFSNSRSEMNVSTLELGDSALYLCASSLVASGASTDTQYFGPGTRLTVL.

Here the CDR3 DNA reads TGTGCCAGCAGTTTTCGATGGAGCAACTATGGCTACACCTTC. It specifies CASSFRWSNYGYTF. V gene TRBV28 combines with J gene TRBJ1-2; D remains unclear. Trimming left V 3 bases short and J 2 bases short, with 10 bases between. The CDR3 is made up of 14 amino acids. CDR1 MDHEN and CDR2 SYDVKM come from the germline V gene.

On this clone itself: The identical CDR3 is also encoded by other nucleotide sequences in the sample. J is TRBJ1-3 and V is TRBV2; perhaps TRBD1 as D (6 bases). Germline V gives CDR1 SNHLY, CDR2 FYNNEI. The length of the CDR3 is 14 residues. Trimming cost V 2 bases and J 2 bases, with 7 bases left between them. The DNA of the CDR3 is TGTGCCAGCAGTGAAAACAGGGCTGGAAACACCATATATTTT. It encodes CASSENRAGNTIYF.

The genes are TRBV2 and TRBJ2-1; D is ambiguous. There are 14 residues in the CDR3. The V and J ends lost 8 bases and 0 bases respectively, with 11 bases between them. Germline loops: CDR1 SNHLY, CDR2 FYNNEI. In DNA, the CDR3 is TGTGCCAGCGGACGAAAAAGCTCCTACAATGAGCAGTTCTTC. Translation: CASGRKSSYNEQFF.

J is TRBJ2-5 and V is TRBV9; D might be TRBD2 (5 bases). Per germline, CDR1 SGDLS and CDR2 YYNGEE. V lost 0 bases to trimming and J lost 7 bases, with 10 bases between them. There are 13 residues in the CDR3. This chain's CDR3 is CASSVVVEGTQYF. Written as DNA, the CDR3 is TGTGCCAGCAGCGTAGTAGTCGAGGGGACCCAGTACTTC.

CDR3 protein: CASSLVPGGPYEQYF. CDR3 DNA: TGTGCCAGCAGCTTAGTACCGGGGGGCCCTTACGAGCAGTACTTC. The rearrangement joins TRBV11-2 to TRBJ2-7; possible D gene TRBD2, 7 bases. Trimming shortened V by 1 base and J by 4 bases, and 14 bases separated the two germline ends. The CDR3 is 15 residues long. CDR1 is SGHAT, CDR2 FQNNGV, per germline.